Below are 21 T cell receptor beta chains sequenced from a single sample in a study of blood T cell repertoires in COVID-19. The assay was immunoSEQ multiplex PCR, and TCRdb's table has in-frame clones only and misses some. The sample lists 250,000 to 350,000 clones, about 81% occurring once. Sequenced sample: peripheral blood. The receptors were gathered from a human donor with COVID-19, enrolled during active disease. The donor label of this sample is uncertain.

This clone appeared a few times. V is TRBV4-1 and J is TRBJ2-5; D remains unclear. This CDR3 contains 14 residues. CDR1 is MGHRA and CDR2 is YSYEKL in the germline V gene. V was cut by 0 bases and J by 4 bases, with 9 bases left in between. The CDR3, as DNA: TGCGCCAGCAGCCAAGATGAGGCCACAGAGACCCAGTACTTC. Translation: CASSQDEATETQYF.

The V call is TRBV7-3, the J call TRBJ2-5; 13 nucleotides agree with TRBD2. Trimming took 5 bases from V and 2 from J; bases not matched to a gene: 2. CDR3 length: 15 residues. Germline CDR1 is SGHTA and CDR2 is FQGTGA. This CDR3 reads CASSTGLAGQETQYF. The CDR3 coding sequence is TGTGCCAGCAGCACGGGACTAGCGGGGCAAGAGACCCAGTACTTC.

The CDR3 bases are TGTGCCAGCAGCGCCCTAGCCGACAATGAGCAGTTCTTC. It yields the protein CASSALADNEQFF. The chain recombines TRBV9 with TRBJ2-1; a possible D gene is TRBD2 (5 bases). Germline V lookup: CDR1 SGDLS, CDR2 YYNGEE. V was pared by 3 bases and J by 5 bases, with 9 bases between. The CDR3 spans 13 residues. The full variable domain, completed using reference TRBV9 and TRBJ2-1, is DSGVTQTPKHLITATGQRVTLRCSPRSGDLSVYWYQQSLDQGLQFLIQYYNGEERAKGNILERFSAQQFPDLHSELNLSSLELGDSALYFCASSALADNEQFFGPGTRLTVL.

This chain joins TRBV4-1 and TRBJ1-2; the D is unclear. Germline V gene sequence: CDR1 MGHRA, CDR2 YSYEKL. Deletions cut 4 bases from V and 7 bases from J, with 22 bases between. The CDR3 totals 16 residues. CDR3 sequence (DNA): TGCGCCAGCAGCCGGCTGCGGTTGGGTAGCGGTGGTGGCTACACCTTC. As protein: CASSRLRLGSGGGYTF.

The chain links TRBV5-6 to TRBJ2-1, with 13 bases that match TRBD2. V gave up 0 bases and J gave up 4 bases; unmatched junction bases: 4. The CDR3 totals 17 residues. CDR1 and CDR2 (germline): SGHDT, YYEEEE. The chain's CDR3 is CASSLGLAGGRYNEQFF. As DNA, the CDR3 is TGTGCCAGCAGCTTGGGACTAGCGGGAGGCCGGTACAATGAGCAGTTCTTC.

The CDR3 loop is CASSSRSGPTRGTQYF. CDR3 DNA: TGCGCCAGCAGCTCCCGGAGCGGGCCTACCCGGGGGACCCAGTACTTC. The rearrangement links TRBV5-1 to TRBJ2-5; weak D call: TRBD2 (6 bases). Trimming took off 3 bases at V and 7 bases at J, with 22 bases between the two ends. The CDR3 is 16 residues long. Germline V lookup: CDR1 SGHRS, CDR2 YFSETQ.

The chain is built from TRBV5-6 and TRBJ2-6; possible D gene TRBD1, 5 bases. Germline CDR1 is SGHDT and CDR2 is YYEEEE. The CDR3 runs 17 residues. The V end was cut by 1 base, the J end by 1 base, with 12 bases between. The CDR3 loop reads CASSLRQGISGANVLTF. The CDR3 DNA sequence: TGTGCCAGCAGCTTGCGGCAGGGTATTTCTGGGGCCAACGTCCTGACTTTC.

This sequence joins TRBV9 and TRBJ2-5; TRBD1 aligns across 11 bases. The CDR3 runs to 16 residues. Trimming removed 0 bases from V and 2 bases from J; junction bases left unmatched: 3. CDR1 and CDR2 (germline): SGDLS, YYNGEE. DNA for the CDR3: TGTGCCAGCAGCGTAGGGACAGGGGGCTTGCAAGAGACCCAGTACTTC. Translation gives CASSVGTGGLQETQYF.

The DNA of the CDR3 is TGTGCCAGCAGCTTAGGGCTGGGGAACACCGGGGAGCTGTTTTTT. Translated, it gives CASSLGLGNTGELFF. This chain joins TRBV7-3 and TRBJ2-2; D ambiguous. Per the germline V gene, CDR1 is SGHTA and CDR2 is FQGTGA. This CDR3 has 15 amino acids. V was shortened by 2 bases and J by 1 base, with 8 bases between the two germline ends.

CDR3 coding DNA: TGTGCCAGCAGCACCCTAGGGGAGGGCGGTGAGCAGTTCTTC. Its translation is CASSTLGEGGEQFF. The V gene is TRBV9, the J gene TRBJ2-1; TRBD2 aligns across 7 bases. CDR1 is SGDLS, CDR2 YYNGEE, per germline. Trimming removed 4 bases from V and 9 bases from J; junction bases left unmatched: 10. This CDR3 has 14 residues.

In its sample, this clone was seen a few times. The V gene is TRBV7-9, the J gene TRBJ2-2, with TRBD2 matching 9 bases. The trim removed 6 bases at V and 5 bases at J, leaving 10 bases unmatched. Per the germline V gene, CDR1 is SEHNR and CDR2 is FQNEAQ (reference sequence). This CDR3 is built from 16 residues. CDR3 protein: CASSAPLAGGTGELFF. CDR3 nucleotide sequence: TGTGCCAGCAGTGCTCCGCTGGCGGGAGGGACCGGGGAGCTGTTTTTT.

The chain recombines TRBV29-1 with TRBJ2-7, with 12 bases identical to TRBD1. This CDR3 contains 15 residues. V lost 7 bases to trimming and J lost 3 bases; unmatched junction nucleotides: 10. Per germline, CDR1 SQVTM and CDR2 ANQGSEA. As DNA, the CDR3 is TGCAGCGCCCGATCCGGGACAGGGGGCATCTACGAGCAGTACTTC. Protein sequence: CSARSGTGGIYEQYF.

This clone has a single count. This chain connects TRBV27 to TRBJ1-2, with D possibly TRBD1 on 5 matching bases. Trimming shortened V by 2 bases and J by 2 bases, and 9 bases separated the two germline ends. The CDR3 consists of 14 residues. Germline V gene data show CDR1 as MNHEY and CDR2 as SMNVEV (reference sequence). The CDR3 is CASSLRTPNYGYTF. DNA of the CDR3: TGTGCCAGCAGTTTACGGACACCAAACTATGGCTACACCTTC.

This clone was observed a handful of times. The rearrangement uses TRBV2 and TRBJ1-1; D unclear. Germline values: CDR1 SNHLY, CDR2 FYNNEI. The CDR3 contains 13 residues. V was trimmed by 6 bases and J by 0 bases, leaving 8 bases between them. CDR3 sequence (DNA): TGTGCCAGCAGGGCGGAGATGAACACTGAAGCTTTCTTT. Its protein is CASRAEMNTEAFF.

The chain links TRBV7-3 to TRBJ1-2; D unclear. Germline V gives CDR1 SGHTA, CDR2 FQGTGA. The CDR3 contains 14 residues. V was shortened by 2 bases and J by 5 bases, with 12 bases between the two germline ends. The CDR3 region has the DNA TGTGCCAGCAGCTTAGGCGGAGGTGAATATGGCTACACCTTC. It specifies CASSLGGGEYGYTF.

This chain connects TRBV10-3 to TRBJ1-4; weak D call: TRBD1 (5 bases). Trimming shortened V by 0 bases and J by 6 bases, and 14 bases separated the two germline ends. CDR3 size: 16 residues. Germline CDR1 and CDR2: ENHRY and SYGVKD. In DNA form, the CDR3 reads TGTGCCATCAGTGAGTCGGGACCCGCGGGGGATGAAAAACTGTTTTTT. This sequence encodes CAISESGPAGDEKLFF.

The CDR3 DNA is TGTGCCAGCAGTTACGGACTAAACACAGATACGCAGTATTTT. Residues: CASSYGLNTDTQYF. The V call is TRBV6-2 or TRBV6-3, the J call TRBJ2-3; the D gene is possibly TRBD2 (6 bases). Germline CDR1 is MNHEY and CDR2 is SVGEGT. V shed 2 bases and J shed 2 bases, with 8 bases lying between them. CDR3 length: 14 residues.

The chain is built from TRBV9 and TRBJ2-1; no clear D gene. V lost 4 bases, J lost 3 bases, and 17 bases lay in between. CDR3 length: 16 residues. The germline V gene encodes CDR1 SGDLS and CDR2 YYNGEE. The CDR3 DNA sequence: TGTGCCAGCAGCCCGCCGGCCAGGTCTGTCTACAATGAGCAGTTCTTC. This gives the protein CASSPPARSVYNEQFF.

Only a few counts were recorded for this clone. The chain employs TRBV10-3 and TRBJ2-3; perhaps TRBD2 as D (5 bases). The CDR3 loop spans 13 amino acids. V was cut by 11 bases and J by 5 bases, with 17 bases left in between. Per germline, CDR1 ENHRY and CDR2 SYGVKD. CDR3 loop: CASRGPGGDTQYF. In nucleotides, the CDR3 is TGTGCCTCCAGAGGGCCCGGAGGAGATACGCAGTATTTT.

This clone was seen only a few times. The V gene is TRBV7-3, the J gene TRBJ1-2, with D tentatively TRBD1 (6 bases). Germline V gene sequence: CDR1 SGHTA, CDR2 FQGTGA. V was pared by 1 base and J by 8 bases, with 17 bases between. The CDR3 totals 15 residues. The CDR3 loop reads CASSLNPDSPPGYTF. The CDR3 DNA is TGTGCCAGCAGCTTAAATCCGGACAGTCCTCCAGGCTACACCTTC. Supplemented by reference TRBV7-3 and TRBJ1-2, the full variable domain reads GAGVSQTPSNKVTEKGKYVELRCDPISGHTALYWYRQSLGQGPEFLIYFQGTGAADDSGLPNDRFFAVRPEGSVSTLKIQRTERGDSAVYLCASSLNPDSPPGYTFGSGTRLTVV.

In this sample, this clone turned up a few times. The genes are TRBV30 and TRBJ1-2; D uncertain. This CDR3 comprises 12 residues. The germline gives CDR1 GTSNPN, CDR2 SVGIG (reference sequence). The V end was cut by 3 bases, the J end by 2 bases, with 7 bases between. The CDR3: CAWRTRNYGYTF. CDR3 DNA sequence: TGTGCCTGGAGGACAAGGAACTATGGCTACACCTTC.